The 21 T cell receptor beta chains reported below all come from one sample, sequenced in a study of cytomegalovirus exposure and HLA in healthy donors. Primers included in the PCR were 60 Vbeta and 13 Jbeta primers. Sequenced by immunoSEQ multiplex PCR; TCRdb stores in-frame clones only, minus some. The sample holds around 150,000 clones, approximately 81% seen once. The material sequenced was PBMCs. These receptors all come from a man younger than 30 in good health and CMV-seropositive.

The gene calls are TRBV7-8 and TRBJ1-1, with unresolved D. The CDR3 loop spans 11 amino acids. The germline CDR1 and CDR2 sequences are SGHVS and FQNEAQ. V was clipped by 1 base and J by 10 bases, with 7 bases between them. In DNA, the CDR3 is TGTGCCAGCAGCTTAGACACAGCAGCTTTCTTT. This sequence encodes CASSLDTAAFF. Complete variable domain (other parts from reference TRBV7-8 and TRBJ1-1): GAGVSQSPRYKVAKRGQDVALRCDPISGHVSLFWYQQALGQGPEFLTYFQNEAQLDKSGLPSDRFFAERPEGSVSTLKIQRTQQEDSAVYLCASSLDTAAFFGQGTRLTVV.

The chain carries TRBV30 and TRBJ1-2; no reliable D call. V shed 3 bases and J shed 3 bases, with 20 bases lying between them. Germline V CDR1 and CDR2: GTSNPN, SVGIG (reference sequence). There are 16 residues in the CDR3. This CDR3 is CAWSHRLVQRDYGYTF. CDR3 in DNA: TGTGCCTGGAGCCACCGACTTGTCCAGAGGGACTATGGCTACACCTTC.

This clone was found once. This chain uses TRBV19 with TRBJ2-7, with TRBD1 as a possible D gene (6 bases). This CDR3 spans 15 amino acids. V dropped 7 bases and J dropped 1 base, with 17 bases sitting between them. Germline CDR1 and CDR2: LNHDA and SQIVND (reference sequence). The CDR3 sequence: CASTSSGHPSYEQYF. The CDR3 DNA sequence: TGTGCCAGTACCTCGTCGGGACATCCATCCTACGAGCAGTACTTC.

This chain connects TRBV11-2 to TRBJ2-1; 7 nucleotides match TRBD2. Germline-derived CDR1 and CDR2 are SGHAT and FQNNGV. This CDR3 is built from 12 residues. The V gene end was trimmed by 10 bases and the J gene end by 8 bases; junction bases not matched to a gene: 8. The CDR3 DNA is TGTGCCACCCAGCGGGGTAGTGATGAGCAGTTCTTC. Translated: CATQRGSDEQFF.

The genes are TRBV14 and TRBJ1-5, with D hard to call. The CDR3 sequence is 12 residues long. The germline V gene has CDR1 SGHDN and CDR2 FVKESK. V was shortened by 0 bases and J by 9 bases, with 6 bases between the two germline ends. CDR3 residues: CASSQEAGPQHF. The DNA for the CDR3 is TGTGCCAGCAGCCAAGAAGCCGGGCCCCAGCATTTT. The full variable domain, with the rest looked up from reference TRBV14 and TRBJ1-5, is EAGVTQFPSHSVIEKGQTVTLRCDPISGHDNLYWYRRVMGKEIKFLLHFVKESKQDESGMPNNRFLAERTGGTYSTLKVQPAELEDSGVYFCASSQEAGPQHFGDGTRLSIL.

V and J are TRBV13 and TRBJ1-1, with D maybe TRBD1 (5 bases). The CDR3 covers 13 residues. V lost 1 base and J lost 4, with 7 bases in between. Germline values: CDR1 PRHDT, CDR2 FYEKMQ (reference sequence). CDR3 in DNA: TGTGCCAGCAGCTTAGTCGGGGGCACTGAAGCTTTCTTT. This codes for CASSLVGGTEAFF.

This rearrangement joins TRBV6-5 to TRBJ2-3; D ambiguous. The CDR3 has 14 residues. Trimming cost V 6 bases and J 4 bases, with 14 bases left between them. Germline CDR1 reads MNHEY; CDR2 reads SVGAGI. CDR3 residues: CASSPEREADTQYF. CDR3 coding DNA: TGTGCCAGCAGCCCCGAGCGTGAGGCAGATACGCAGTATTTT.

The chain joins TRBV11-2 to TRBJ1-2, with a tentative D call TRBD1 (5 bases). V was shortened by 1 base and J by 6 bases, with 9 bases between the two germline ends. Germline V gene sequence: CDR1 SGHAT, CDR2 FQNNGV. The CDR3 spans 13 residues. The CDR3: CASSLGFRDGYTF. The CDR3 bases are TGTGCCAGCAGCTTAGGATTCAGGGATGGCTACACCTTC.

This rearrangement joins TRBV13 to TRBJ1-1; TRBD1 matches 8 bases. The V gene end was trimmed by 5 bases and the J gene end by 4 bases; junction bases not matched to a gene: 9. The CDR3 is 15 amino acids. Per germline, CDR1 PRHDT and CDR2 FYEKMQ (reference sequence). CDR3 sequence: CASSPEGQGFTEAFF. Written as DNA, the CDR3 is TGTGCCAGCAGCCCCGAAGGACAGGGCTTCACTGAAGCTTTCTTT.

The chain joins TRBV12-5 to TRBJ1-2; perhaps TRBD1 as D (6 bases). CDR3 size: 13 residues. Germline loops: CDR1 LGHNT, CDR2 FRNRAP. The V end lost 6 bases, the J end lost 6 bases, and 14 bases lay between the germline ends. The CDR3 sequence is CASGEDSKDGYTF. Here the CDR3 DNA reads TGTGCTAGTGGGGAGGACAGTAAGGATGGCTACACCTTC.

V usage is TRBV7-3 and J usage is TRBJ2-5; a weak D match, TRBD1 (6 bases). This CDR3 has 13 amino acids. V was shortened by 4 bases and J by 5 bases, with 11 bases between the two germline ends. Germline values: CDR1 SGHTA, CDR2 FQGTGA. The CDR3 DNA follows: TGTGCCAGCAGCTCCACTAGGGGGGAGACCCAGTACTTC. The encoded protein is CASSSTRGETQYF. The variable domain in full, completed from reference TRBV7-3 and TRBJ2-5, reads GAGVSQTPSNKVTEKGKYVELRCDPISGHTALYWYRQSLGQGPEFLIYFQGTGAADDSGLPNDRFFAVRPEGSVSTLKIQRTERGDSAVYLCASSSTRGETQYFGPGTRLLVL.

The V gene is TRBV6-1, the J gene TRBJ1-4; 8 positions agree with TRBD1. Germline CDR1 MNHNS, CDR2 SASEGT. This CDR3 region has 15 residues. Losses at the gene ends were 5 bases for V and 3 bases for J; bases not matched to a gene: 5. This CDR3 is CASSLQGAANEKLFF. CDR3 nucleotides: TGTGCCAGCAGTCTCCAGGGGGCCGCTAATGAAAAACTGTTTTTT.

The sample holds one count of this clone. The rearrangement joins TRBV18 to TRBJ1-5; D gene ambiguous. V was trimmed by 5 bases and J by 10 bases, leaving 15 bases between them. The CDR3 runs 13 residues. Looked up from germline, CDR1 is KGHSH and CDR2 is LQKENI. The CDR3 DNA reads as TGTGCCAGCTCATCCGGTGAGGTAGGTCCCCAGCATTTT. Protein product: CASSSGEVGPQHF.

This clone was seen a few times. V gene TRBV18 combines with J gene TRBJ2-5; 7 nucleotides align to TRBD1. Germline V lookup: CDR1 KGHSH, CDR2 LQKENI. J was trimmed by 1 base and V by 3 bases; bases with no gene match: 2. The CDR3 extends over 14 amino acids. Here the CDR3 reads CASSPGQAQETQYF. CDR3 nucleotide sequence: TGTGCCAGCTCACCCGGACAGGCCCAAGAGACCCAGTACTTC.

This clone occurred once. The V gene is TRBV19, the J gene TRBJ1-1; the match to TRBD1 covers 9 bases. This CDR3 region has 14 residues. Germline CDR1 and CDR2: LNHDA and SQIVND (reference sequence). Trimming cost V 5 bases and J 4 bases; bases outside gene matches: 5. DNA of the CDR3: TGTGCCAGTAGTGTCAGACAGGGGGTCACTGAAGCTTTCTTT. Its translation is CASSVRQGVTEAFF.

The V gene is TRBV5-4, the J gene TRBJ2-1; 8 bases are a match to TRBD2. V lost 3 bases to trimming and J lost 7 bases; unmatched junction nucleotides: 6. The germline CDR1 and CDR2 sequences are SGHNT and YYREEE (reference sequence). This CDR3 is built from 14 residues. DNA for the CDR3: TGTGCCAGCAGCTCGGGACTAGTAGGGAATGAGCAGTTCTTC. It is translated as CASSSGLVGNEQFF. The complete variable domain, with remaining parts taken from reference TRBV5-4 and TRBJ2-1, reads ETGVTQSPTHLIKTRGQQVTLRCSSQSGHNTVSWYQQALGQGPQFIFQYYREEENGRGNFPPRFSGLQFPNYSSELNVNALELDDSALYLCASSSGLVGNEQFFGPGTRLTVL.

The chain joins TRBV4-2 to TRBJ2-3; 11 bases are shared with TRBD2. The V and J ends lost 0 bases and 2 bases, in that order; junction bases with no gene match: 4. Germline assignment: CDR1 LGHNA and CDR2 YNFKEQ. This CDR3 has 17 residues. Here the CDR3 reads CASSQDPSGGTTDTQYF. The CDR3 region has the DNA TGTGCCAGCAGCCAAGACCCTAGCGGGGGGACCACAGATACGCAGTATTTT.

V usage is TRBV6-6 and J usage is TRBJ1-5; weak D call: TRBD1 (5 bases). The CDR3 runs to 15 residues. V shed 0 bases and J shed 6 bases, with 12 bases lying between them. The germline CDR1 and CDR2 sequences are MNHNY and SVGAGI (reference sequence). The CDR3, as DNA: TGTGCCAGCAGTTACTCGCAGGGTGGCAGTCAGCCCCAGCATTTT. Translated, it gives CASSYSQGGSQPQHF.

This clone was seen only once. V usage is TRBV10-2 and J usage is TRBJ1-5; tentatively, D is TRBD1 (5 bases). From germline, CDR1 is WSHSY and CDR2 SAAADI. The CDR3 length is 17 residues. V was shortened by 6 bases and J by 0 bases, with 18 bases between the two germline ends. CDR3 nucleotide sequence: TGCGCCAGCAGGGGAGGTGACAGCTCGTATAGCAATCAGCCCCAGCATTTT. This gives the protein CASRGGDSSYSNQPQHF.

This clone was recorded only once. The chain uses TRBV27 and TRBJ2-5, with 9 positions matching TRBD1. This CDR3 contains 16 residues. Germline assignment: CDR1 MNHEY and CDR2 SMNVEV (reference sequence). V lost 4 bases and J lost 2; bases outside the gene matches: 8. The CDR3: CASSSSRTGDQETQYF. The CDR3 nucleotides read TGTGCCAGCAGTTCGTCCCGGACAGGGGATCAAGAGACCCAGTACTTC.

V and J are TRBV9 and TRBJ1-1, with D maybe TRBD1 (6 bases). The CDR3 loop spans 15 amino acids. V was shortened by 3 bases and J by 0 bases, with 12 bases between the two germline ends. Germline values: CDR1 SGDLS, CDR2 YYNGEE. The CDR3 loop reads CASSARTVMNTEAFF. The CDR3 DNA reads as TGTGCCAGCAGCGCAAGGACAGTCATGAACACTGAAGCTTTCTTT.